Sequencing of this T cell receptor (beta chain) was carried out in a study of blood T cell repertoires in COVID-19. Background on the study: The samples span acute and convalescent COVID-19 from the United States, Italy and Spain. T cells, B-cell-depleted T cells, or PBMCs supplied cDNA or gDNA.

Authors' methods: Estimates of nucleated cell counts were drawn from the amplification of reference gene primers. TCRdb keeps only in-frame clones here, not all; method: immunoSEQ multiplex PCR. For V, J and clone size, that table is used; D and trimming come from the DNA. Altogether about 340,000 clones are present, about 87% being singletons, with the ten largest covering under 6.5%. The V and J ends lost 2 bases and 4 bases, in that order; junction bases with no gene match: 4. Germline V CDR1 and CDR2: MNHEY, SVGEGT. The CDR3 consists of 15 residues. The chain uses TRBV6-2 or TRBV6-3 and TRBJ2-7; 11 bases are a match to TRBD2. Material for sequencing was peripheral blood. This receptor was taken from a woman between 45 and 65 years old with COVID-19, enrolled during active disease. The DNA of the CDR3 is TGTGCCAGCAGTTACATGCTAGCGGGAGGTTACGAGCAGTACTTC. Its translation is CASSYMLAGGYEQYF.